The 8 T cell receptor beta chains in this list originate from one sample, sequenced in a study of shared clonotypes between healthy human individuals. Profiled with immunoSEQ multiplex PCR; TCRdb holds only in-frame clones, not every one. The data contain about 2 million clones, over 85% of them singletons. The naive CD8 subset, CD45RO-negative cells positively selected for CCR7, excluded terminally differentiated effector memory CD45RA+ cells. Sequenced: naive CD8+ T cells sorted from blood. The source is a young man in good health.

The chain employs TRBV6-1 and TRBJ2-7, with TRBD1 matching 11 bases. This CDR3 region has 16 residues. V trimming: 4 bases; J trimming: 0 bases; junction bases outside the gene matches: 5. Germline V lookup: CDR1 MNHNS, CDR2 SASEGT. Here the CDR3 DNA reads TGTGCCAGCAGTGGGGGACAGGGGGTTAGCTCCTACGAGCAGTACTTC. Translation: CASSGGQGVSSYEQYF.

The chain has TRBV29-1 and TRBJ2-3, with D perhaps matching TRBD2 (5 bases). The CDR3 has 15 residues. CDR1 is SQVTM and CDR2 is ANQGSEA in the germline V gene. The germline V and J ends were trimmed by 3 bases and 1 base, with 14 bases remaining between them. For the CDR3, the DNA is TGCAGCGTTGAGGGAGACTCTACGGGCACAGATACGCAGTATTTT. Translating gives CSVEGDSTGTDTQYF.

This chain connects TRBV11-3 to TRBJ1-1; D remains ambiguous. From germline, CDR1 is SGHNT and CDR2 YENEEA. V lost 0 bases to trimming and J lost 3 bases, with 14 bases between them. The CDR3 length is 16 residues. CDR3 nucleotide sequence: TGTGCCAGCAGCTTAGATCGGTCCGGGAGAGACACTGAAGCTTTCTTT. This sequence encodes CASSLDRSGRDTEAFF.

The chain recombines TRBV4-1 with TRBJ2-3; D call uncertain. Looked up from germline, CDR1 is MGHRA and CDR2 is YSYEKL. The CDR3 has 15 residues. V was shortened by 0 bases and J by 2 bases, with 9 bases between the two germline ends. CDR3 bases: TGCGCCAGCAGCCAAGATGAATGGCTCACAGATACGCAGTATTTT. Protein product: CASSQDEWLTDTQYF.

The chain couples TRBV5-1 to TRBJ2-3, with unresolved D. Germline V gives CDR1 SGHRS, CDR2 YFSETQ. There are 14 residues in the CDR3. Trimming pared 0 bases from V and 2 bases from J, leaving 7 bases between. The CDR3 nucleotides read TGCGCCAGCAGCTTGGAGCCTTACACAGATACGCAGTATTTT. Translating it yields CASSLEPYTDTQYF.

The chain carries TRBV28 and TRBJ1-1; no definite D call. The length of the CDR3 is 16 residues. V dropped 4 bases and J dropped 6 bases, with 21 bases sitting between them. In germline, CDR1 is MDHEN, CDR2 SYDVKM. The CDR3 here is CASSYRVDFLSPEAFF. DNA of the CDR3: TGTGCCAGCAGTTATAGGGTTGATTTTTTATCCCCTGAAGCTTTCTTT.

This clone was seen a single time. The chain couples TRBV5-1 to TRBJ2-5, with D possibly being TRBD1 (5 bases). CDR1 and CDR2 from the germline V gene are SGHRS and YFSETQ. This CDR3 spans 14 amino acids. The germline V and J ends were trimmed by 4 bases and 5 bases, with 15 bases remaining between them. CDR3 sequence: CASSTRAGWETQYF. The CDR3 nucleotides are TGCGCCAGCAGCACAAGGGCAGGGTGGGAGACCCAGTACTTC.

The chain carries TRBV6-5 and TRBJ2-7; 8 bases line up with TRBD2. Germline CDR1 and CDR2: MNHEY and SVGAGI. This CDR3 has 14 amino acids. The ends lost 7 bases at V and 3 bases at J; junction bases unmatched: 8. CDR3 sequence: CASTAAGDHYEQYF. For the CDR3, the DNA is TGTGCCAGCACGGCAGCGGGAGATCACTACGAGCAGTACTTC.